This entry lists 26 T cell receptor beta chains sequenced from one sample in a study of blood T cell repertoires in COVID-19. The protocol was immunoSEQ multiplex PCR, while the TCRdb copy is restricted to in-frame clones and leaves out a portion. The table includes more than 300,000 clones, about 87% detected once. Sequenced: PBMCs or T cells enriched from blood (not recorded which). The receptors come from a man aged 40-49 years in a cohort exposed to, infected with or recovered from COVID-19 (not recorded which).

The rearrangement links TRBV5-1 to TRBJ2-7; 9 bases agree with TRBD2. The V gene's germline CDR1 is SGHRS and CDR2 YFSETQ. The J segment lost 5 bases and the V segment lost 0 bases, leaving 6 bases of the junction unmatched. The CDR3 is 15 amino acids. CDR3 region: CASSLELAGTHEQYF. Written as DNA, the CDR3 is TGCGCCAGCAGCTTGGAGCTAGCGGGAACACACGAGCAGTACTTC.

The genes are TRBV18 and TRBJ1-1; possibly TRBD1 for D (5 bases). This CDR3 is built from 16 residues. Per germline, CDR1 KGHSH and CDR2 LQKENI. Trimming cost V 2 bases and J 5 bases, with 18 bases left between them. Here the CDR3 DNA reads TGTGCCAGCTCACCATCGGTGAGTCAGGGTAGAACTGAAGCTTTCTTT. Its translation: CASSPSVSQGRTEAFF. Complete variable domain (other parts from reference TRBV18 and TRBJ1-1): NAGVMQNPRHLVRRRGQEARLRCSPMKGHSHVYWYRQLPEEGLKFMVYLQKENIIDESGMPKERFSAEFPKEGPSILRIQQVVRGDSAAYFCASSPSVSQGRTEAFFGQGTRLTVV.

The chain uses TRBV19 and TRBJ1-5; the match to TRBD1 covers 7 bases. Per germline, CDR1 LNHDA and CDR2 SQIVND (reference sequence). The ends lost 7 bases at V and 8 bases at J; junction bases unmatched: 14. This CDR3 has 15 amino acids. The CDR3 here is CASKTGEWGRKPQHF. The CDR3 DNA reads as TGTGCCAGTAAAACAGGGGAGTGGGGCAGGAAGCCCCAGCATTTT.

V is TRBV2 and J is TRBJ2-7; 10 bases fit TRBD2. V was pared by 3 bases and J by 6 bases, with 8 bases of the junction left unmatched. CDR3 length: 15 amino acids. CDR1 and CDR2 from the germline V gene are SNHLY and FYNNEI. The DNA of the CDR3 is TGTGCCAGCAGTGAGGTCGTAGCGGGAGGCTTCGAGCAGTACTTC. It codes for CASSEVVAGGFEQYF.

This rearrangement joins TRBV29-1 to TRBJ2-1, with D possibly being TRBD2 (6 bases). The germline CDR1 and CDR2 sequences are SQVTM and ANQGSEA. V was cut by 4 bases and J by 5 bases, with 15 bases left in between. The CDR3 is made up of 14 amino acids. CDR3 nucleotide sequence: TGCAGCGTTGGTAGCGGATACGCCCACAATGAGCAGTTCTTC. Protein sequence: CSVGSGYAHNEQFF.

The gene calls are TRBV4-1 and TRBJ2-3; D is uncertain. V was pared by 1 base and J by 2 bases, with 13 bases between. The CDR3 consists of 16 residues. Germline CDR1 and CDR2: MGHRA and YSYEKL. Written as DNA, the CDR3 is TGCGCCAGCAGCCAAGCTGCGGCCGCCACCACAGATACGCAGTATTTT. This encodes CASSQAAAATTDTQYF.

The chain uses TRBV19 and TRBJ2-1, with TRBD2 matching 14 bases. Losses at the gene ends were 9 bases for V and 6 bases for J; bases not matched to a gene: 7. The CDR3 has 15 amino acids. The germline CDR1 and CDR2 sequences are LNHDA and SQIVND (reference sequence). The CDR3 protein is CASRLAGGLGNEQFF. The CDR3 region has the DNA TGTGCCAGCCGACTAGCGGGAGGGCTGGGCAATGAGCAGTTCTTC.

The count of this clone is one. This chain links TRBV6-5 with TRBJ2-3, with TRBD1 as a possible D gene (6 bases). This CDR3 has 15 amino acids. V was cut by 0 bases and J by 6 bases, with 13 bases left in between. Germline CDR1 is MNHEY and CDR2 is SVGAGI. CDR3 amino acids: CASSYSTGTPDTQYF. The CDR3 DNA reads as TGTGCCAGCAGTTACTCAACAGGGACCCCCGATACGCAGTATTTT.

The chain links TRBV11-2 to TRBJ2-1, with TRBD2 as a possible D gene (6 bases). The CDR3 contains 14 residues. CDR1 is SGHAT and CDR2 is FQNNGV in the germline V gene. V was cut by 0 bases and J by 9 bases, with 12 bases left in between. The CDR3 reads CASSLDGGQGEQFF. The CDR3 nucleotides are TGTGCCAGCAGCTTAGATGGAGGGCAGGGTGAGCAGTTCTTC.

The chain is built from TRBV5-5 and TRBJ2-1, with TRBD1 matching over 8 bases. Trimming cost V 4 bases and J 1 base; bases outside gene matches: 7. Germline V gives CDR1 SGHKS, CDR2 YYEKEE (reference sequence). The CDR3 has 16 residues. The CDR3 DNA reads TGTGCCAGCAGCGCCCGACAGGGGAGATCCTACAATGAGCAGTTCTTC. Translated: CASSARQGRSYNEQFF. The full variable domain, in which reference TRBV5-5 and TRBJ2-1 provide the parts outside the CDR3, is DAGVTQSPTHLIKTRGQQVTLRCSPISGHKSVSWYQQVLGQGPQFIFQYYEKEERGRGNFPDRFSARQFPNYSSELNVNALLLGDSALYLCASSARQGRSYNEQFFGPGTRLTVL.

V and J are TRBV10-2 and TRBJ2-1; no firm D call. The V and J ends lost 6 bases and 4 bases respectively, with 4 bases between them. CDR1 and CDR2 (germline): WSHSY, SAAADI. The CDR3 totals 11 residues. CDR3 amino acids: CASSPYNEQFF. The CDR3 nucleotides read TGCGCCAGCAGCCCGTACAATGAGCAGTTCTTC.

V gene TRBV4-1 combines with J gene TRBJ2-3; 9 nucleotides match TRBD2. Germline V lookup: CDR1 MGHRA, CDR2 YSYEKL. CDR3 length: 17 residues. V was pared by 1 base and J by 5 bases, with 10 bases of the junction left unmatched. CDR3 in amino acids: CASSQVAGGPGEDTQYF. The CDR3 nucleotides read TGCGCCAGCAGCCAAGTCGCGGGAGGGCCGGGTGAAGATACGCAGTATTTT.

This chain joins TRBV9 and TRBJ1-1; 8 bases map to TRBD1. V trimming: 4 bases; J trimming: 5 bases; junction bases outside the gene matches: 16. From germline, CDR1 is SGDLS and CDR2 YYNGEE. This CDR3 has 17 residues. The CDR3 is CASSTRISDRGRTEAFF. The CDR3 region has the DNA TGTGCCAGCAGCACTAGAATCTCAGACAGGGGAAGAACTGAAGCTTTCTTT.

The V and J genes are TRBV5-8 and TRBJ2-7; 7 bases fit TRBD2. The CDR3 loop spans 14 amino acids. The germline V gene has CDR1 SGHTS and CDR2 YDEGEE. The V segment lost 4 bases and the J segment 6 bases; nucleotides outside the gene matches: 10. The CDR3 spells CASSRTRVRGEQYF. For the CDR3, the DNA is TGTGCCAGCAGCAGGACTAGAGTAAGGGGCGAGCAGTACTTC.

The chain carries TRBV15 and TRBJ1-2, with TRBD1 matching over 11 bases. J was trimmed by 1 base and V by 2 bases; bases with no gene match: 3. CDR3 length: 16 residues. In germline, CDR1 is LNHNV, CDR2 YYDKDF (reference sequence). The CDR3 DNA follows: TGTGCCACCAGCAGACGGGGACAGGGGGTTAACTATGGCTACACCTTC. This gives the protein CATSRRGQGVNYGYTF. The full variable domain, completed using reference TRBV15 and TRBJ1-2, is DAMVIQNPRYQVTQFGKPVTLSCSQTLNHNVMYWYQQKSSQAPKLLFHYYDKDFNNEADTPDNFQSRRPNTSFCFLDIRSPGLGDTAMYLCATSRRGQGVNYGYTFGSGTRLTVV.

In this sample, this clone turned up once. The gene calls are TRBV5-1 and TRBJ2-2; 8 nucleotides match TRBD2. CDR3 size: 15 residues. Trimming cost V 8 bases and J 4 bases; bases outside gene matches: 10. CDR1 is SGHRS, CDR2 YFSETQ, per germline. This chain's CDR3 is CASREASGFTGELFF. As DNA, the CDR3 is TGCGCCAGTCGAGAGGCTAGCGGGTTCACCGGGGAGCTGTTTTTT. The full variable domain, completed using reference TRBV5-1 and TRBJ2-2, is KAGVTQTPRYLIKTRGQQVTLSCSPISGHRSVSWYQQTPGQGLQFLFEYFSETQRNKGNFPGRFSGRQFSNSRSEMNVSTLELGDSALYLCASREASGFTGELFFGEGSRLTVL.

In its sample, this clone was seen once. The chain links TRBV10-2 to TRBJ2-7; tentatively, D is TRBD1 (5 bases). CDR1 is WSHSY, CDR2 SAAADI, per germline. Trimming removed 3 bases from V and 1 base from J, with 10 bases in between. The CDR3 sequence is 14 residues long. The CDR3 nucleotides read TGCGCCAGCAGTGACCCAGGGATATCCTACGAGCAGTACTTC. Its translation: CASSDPGISYEQYF.

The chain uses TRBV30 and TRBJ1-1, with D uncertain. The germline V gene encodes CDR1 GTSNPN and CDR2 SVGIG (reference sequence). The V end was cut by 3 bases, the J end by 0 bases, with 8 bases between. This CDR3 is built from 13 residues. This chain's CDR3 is CAWSPQLNTEAFF. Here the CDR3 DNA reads TGTGCCTGGAGCCCACAGCTGAACACTGAAGCTTTCTTT.

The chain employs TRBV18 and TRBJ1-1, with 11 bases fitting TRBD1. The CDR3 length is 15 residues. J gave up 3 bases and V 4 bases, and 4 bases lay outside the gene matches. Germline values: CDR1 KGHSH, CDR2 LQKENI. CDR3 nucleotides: TGTGCCAGCTCACGGACAGGGGGCAGGGACACTGAAGCTTTCTTT. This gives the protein CASSRTGGRDTEAFF. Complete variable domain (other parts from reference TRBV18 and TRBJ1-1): NAGVMQNPRHLVRRRGQEARLRCSPMKGHSHVYWYRQLPEEGLKFMVYLQKENIIDESGMPKERFSAEFPKEGPSILRIQQVVRGDSAAYFCASSRTGGRDTEAFFGQGTRLTVV.

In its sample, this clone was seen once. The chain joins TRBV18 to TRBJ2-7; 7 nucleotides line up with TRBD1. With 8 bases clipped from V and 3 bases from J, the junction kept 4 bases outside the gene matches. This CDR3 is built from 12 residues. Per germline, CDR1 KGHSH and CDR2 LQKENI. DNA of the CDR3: TGTGCCAGCACCCGGGACAGCTACGAGCAGTACTTC. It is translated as CASTRDSYEQYF.

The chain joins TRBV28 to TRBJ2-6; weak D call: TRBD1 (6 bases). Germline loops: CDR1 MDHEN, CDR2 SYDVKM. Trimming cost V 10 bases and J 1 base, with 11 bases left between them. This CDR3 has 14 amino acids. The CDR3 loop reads CATETGSGANVLTF. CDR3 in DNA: TGTGCCACGGAAACAGGGTCTGGGGCCAACGTCCTGACTTTC.

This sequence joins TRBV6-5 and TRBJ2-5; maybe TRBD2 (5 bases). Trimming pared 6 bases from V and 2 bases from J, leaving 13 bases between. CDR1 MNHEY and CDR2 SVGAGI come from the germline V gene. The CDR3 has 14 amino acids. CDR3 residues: CASSPRGGQETQYF. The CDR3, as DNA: TGTGCCAGCAGCCCCCGGGGTGGACAAGAGACCCAGTACTTC.

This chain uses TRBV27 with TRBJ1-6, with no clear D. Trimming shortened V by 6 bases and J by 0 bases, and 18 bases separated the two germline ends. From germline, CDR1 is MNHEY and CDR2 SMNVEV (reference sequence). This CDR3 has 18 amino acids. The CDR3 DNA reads TGTGCCAGCAGCCCCGCCCGGGGAGGCTTCTCCTATAATTCACCCCTCCACTTT. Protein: CASSPARGGFSYNSPLHF.

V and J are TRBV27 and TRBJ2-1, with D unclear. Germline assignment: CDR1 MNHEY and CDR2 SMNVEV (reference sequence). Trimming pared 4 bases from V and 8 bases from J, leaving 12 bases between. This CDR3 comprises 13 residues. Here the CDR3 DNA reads TGTGCCAGCAGTTGGTCACTGTCGCATGAGCAGTTCTTC. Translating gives CASSWSLSHEQFF.

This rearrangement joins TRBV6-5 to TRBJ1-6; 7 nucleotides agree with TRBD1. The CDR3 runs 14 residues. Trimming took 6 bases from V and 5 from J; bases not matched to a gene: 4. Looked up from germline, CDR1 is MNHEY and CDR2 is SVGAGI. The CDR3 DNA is TGTGCCAGCAGGGCCGGGACAGATAATTCACCCCTCCACTTT. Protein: CASRAGTDNSPLHF.

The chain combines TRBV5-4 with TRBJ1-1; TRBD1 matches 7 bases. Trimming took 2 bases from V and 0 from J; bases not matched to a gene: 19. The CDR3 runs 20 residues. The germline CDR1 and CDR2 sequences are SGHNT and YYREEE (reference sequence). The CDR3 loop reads CASSFVFGAGTDYMNTEAFF. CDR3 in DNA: TGTGCCAGCAGCTTTGTGTTTGGGGCCGGGACAGACTACATGAACACTGAAGCTTTCTTT.